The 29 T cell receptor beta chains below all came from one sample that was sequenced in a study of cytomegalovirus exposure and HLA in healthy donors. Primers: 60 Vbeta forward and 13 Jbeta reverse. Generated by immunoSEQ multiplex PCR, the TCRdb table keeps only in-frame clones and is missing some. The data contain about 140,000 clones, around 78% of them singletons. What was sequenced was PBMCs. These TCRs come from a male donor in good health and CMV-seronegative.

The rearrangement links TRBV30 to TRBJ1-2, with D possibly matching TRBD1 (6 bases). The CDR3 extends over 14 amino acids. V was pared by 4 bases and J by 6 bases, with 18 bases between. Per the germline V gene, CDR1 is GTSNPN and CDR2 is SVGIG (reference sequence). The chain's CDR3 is CAWTPAGGAHGYTF. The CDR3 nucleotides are TGTGCCTGGACCCCCGCGGGGGGGGCACATGGCTACACCTTC.

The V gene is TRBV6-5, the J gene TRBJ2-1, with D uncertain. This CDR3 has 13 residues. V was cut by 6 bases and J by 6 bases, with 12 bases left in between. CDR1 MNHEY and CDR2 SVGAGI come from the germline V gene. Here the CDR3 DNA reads TGTGCCAGCAGACTCTCAGCAGGCAATGAGCAGTTCTTC. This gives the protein CASRLSAGNEQFF.

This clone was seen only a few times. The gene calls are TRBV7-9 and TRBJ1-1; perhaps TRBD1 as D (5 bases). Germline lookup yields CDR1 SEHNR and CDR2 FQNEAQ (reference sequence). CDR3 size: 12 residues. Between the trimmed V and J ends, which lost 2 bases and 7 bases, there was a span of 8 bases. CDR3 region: CASSLSQGEAFF. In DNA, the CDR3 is TGTGCCAGCAGCTTATCCCAGGGTGAAGCTTTCTTT. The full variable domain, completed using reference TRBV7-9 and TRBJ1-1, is DTGVSQNPRHKITKRGQNVTFRCDPISEHNRLYWYRQTLGQGPEFLTYFQNEAQLEKSRLLSDRFSAERPKGSFSTLEIQRTEQGDSAMYLCASSLSQGEAFFGQGTRLTVV.

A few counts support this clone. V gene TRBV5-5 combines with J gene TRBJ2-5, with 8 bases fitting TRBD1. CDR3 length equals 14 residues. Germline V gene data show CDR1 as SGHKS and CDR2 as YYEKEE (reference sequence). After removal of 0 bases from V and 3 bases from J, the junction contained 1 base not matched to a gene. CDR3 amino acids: CASSLGQGKETQYF. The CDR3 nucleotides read TGTGCCAGCAGCTTGGGACAGGGGAAAGAGACCCAGTACTTC.

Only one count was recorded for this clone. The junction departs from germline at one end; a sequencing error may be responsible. CDR3 loop: CASSQGSSGILAKNIQYF. The CDR3 region has the DNA TGCGCCAGCAGTCAAGGATCTAGCGGGATACTAGCCAAAAACATTCAGTACTTC. The chain couples TRBV4-1 to TRBJ2-4; 9 bases are a match to TRBD2. Germline CDR1 is MGHRA and CDR2 is YSYEKL. The CDR3 runs to 18 residues.

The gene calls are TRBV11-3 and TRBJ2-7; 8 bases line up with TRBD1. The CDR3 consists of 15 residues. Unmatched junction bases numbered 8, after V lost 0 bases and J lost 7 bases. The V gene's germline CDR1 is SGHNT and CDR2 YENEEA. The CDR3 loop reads CASSLDQDRADEQYF. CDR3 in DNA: TGTGCCAGCAGCTTAGATCAGGACAGGGCGGATGAGCAGTACTTC.

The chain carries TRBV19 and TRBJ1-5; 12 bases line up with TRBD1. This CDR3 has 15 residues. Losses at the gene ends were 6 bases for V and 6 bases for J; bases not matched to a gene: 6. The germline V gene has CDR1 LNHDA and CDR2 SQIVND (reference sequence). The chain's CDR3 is CASSTGTGGGQPQHF. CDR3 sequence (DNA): TGTGCCAGTAGCACGGGGACAGGGGGCGGTCAGCCCCAGCATTTT. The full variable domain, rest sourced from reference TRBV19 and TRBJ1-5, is DGGITQSPKYLFRKEGQNVTLSCEQNLNHDAMYWYRQDPGQGLRLIYYSQIVNDFQKGDIAEGYSVSREKKESFPLTVTSAQKNPTAFYLCASSTGTGGGQPQHFGDGTRLSIL.

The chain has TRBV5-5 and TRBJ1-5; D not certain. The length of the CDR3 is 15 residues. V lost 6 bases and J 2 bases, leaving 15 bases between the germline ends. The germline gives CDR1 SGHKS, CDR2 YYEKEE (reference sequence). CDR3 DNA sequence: TGTGCCAGCACCCAATTCCCAGAGGGCAATCAGCCCCAGCATTTT. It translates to CASTQFPEGNQPQHF.

DNA of the CDR3: TGTGCCAGCTGCAGAGGACATGGGAACACTGAAGCTTTCTTT. As protein: CASCRGHGNTEAFF. V is TRBV6-5 and J is TRBJ1-1; possible D gene TRBD1, 5 bases. CDR1 is MNHEY and CDR2 is SVGAGI in the germline V gene. The V end was cut by 8 bases, the J end by 1 base, with 14 bases between. The CDR3 consists of 14 residues.

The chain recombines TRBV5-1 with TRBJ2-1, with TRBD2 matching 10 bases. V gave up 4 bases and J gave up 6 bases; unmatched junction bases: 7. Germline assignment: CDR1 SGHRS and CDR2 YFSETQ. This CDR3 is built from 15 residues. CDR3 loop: CASSGGLAITNEQFF. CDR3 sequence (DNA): TGCGCCAGCAGCGGGGGACTAGCGATAACCAATGAGCAGTTCTTC.

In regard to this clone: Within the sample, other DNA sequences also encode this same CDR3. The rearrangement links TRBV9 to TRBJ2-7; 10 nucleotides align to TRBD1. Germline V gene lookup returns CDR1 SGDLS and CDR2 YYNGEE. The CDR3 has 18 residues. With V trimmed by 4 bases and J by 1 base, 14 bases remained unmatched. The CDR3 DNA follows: TGTGCCAGCAGCCTAGAAGATGTAGGACAGGGGGATTCCTACGAGCAGTACTTC. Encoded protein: CASSLEDVGQGDSYEQYF.

In DNA form, the CDR3 reads TGTGCCAGCAGTGAAGGGTGGACAGGGGGCATGAAGACCCAGTACTTC. Protein product: CASSEGWTGGMKTQYF. The chain joins TRBV6-1 to TRBJ2-5; 11 bases line up with TRBD1. The ends lost 1 base at V and 6 bases at J; junction bases unmatched: 7. There are 16 residues in the CDR3. Germline-derived CDR1 and CDR2 are MNHNS and SASEGT.

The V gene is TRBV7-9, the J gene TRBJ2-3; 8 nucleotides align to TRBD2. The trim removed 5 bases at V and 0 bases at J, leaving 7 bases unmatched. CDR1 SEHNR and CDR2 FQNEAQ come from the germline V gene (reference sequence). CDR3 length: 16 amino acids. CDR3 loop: CASSLGLAASTDTQYF. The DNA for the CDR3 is TGTGCCAGCAGCCTTGGACTAGCAGCTAGCACAGATACGCAGTATTTT. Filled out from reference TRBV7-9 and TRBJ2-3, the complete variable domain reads DTGVSQNPRHKITKRGQNVTFRCDPISEHNRLYWYRQTLGQGPEFLTYFQNEAQLEKSRLLSDRFSAERPKGSFSTLEIQRTEQGDSAMYLCASSLGLAASTDTQYFGPGTRLTVL.

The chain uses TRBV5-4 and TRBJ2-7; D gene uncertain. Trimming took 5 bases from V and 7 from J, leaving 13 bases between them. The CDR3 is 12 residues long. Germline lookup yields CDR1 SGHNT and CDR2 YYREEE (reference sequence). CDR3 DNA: TGTGCCAGCAGTCAGTTTCCCAGGGAGCAGTACTTC. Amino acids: CASSQFPREQYF.

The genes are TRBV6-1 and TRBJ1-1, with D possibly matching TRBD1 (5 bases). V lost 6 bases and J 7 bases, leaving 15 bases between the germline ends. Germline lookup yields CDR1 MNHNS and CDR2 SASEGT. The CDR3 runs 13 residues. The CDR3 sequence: CASSQPGGDEAFF. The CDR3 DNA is TGTGCCAGCAGCCAGCCTGGGGGGGATGAAGCTTTCTTT.

The CDR3 nucleotides are TGTGCCTGGAGACTAGCCAGTGAGACCCAGTACTTC. Translating it yields CAWRLASETQYF. The chain uses TRBV30 and TRBJ2-5; tentative D call: TRBD2 (6 bases). The V gene's germline CDR1 is GTSNPN and CDR2 SVGIG (reference sequence). Between the trimmed V and J ends, which lost 3 bases and 5 bases, there was a span of 10 bases. This CDR3 has 12 amino acids.

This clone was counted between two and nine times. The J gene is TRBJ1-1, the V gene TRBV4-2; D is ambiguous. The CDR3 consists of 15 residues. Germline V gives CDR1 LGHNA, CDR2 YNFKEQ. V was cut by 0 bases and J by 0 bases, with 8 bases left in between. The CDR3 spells CASSQDRVVNTEAFF. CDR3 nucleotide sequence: TGTGCCAGCAGCCAAGATCGGGTAGTGAACACTGAAGCTTTCTTT.

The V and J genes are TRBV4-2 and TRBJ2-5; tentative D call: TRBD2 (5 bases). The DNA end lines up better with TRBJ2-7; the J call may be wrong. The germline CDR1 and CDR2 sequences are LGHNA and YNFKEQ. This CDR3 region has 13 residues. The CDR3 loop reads CASSQDSGYEQYF. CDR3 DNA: TGTGCCAGCAGCCAAGACTCGGGGTACGAGCAGTACTTC.

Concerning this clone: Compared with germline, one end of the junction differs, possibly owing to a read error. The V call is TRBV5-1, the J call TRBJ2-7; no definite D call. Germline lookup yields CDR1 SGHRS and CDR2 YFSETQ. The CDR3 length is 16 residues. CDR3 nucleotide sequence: TGCGCCCGCAGCTTTAGCCCACTTCTGGATTCCTACGAGCAGTACTTC. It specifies CARSFSPLLDSYEQYF.

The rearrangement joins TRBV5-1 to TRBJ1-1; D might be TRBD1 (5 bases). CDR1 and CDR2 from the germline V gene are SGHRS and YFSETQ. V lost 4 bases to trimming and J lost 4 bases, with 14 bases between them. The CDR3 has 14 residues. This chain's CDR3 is CASSPPGGVTEAFF. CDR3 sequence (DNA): TGCGCCAGCAGCCCCCCGGGGGGGGTCACTGAAGCTTTCTTT.

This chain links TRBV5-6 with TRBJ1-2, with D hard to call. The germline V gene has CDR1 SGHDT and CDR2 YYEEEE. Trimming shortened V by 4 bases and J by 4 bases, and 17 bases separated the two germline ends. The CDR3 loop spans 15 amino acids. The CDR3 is CASSQYHTDPYGYTF. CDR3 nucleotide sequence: TGTGCCAGCAGCCAATACCATACAGACCCCTATGGCTACACCTTC.

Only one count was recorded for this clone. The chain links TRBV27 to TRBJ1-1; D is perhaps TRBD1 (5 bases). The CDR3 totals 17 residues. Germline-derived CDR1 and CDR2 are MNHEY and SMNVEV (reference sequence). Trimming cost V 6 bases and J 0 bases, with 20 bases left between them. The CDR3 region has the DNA TGTGCCAGCAGCCCAGTATTGACAGATGGAATGAACACTGAAGCTTTCTTT. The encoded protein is CASSPVLTDGMNTEAFF.

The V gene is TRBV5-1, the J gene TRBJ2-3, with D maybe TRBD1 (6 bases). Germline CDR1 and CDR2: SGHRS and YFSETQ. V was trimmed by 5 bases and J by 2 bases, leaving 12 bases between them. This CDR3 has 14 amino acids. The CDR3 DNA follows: TGCGCCAGCAGTAAACAGGGTAACACAGATACGCAGTATTTT. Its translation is CASSKQGNTDTQYF.

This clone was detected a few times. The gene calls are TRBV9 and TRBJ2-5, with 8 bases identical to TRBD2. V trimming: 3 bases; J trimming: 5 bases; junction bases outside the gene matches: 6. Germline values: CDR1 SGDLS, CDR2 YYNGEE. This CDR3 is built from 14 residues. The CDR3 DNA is TGTGCCAGCAGCGCCGGGACTAGGCGGGAGACCCAGTACTTC. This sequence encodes CASSAGTRRETQYF.

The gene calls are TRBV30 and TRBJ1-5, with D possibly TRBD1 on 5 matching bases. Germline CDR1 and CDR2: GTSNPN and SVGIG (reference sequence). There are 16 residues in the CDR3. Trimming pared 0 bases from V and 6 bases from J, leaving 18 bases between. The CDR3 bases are TGTGCCTGGAGTGTCGACGGGGGGAGGGTCGGTCAGCCCCAGCATTTT. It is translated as CAWSVDGGRVGQPQHF. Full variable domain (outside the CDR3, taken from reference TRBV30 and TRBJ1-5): SQTIHQWPATLVQPVGSPLSLECTVEGTSNPNLYWYRQAAGRGLQLLFYSVGIGQISSEVPQNLSASRPQDRQFILSSKKLLLSDSGFYLCAWSVDGGRVGQPQHFGDGTRLSIL.

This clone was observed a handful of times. The CDR3 loop is CASGGGGNQETQYF. The CDR3 DNA is TGTGCCAGCGGGGGGGGAGGGAACCAAGAGACCCAGTACTTC. The chain has TRBV7-2 and TRBJ2-5, with 7 bases identical to TRBD2. V lost 8 bases, J lost 0 bases, and 6 bases stayed unmatched. This CDR3 region has 14 residues. Germline V lookup: CDR1 SGHTA, CDR2 FQGNSA. Supplemented by reference TRBV7-2 and TRBJ2-5, the full variable domain reads GAGVSQSPSNKVTEKGKDVELRCDPISGHTALYWYRQSLGQGLEFLIYFQGNSAPDKSGLPSDRFSAERTGGSVSTLTIQRTQQEDSAVYLCASGGGGNQETQYFGPGTRLLVL.

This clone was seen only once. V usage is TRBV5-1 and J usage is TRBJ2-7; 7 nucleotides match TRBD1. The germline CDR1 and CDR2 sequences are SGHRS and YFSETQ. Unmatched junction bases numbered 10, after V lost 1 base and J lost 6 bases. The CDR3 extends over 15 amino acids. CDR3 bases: TGCGCCAGCAGCTTGATACCGGGTTCAGGGGGCGAGCAGTACTTC. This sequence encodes CASSLIPGSGGEQYF.

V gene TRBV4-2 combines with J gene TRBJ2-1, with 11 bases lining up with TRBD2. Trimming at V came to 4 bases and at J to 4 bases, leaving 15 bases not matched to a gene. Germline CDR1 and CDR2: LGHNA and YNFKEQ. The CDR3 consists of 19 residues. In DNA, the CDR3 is TGTGCCAGCAGCCTTAAATTCCAAGCCGGGACTAGCGGATACAATGAGCAGTTCTTC. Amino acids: CASSLKFQAGTSGYNEQFF.

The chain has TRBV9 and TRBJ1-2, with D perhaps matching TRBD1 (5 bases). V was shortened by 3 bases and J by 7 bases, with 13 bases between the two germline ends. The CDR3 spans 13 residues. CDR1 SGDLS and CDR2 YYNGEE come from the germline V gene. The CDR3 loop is CASSAGGLGGYTF. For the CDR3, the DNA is TGTGCCAGCAGCGCCGGGGGTTTAGGTGGCTACACCTTC.